This T cell receptor beta chain was found in a study of cytomegalovirus exposure and HLA in healthy donors. This PCR relied on a set of 60 Vbeta primers and 13 Jbeta primers. Only in-frame clones appear in the TCRdb table, and some are missing; sequencing was by immunoSEQ multiplex PCR. The sample has 97,000 or so clones, 55% to 80% seen once. The length of the CDR3 is 15 residues. V lost 1 base, J lost 7 bases, and 15 bases lay in between. Germline values: CDR1 SGHDT, CDR2 YYEEEE. Input material: PBMCs. The rearrangement links TRBV5-6 to TRBJ1-5, with D possibly being TRBD1 (6 bases). This TCR derives from a human donor in good health. CDR3 sequence reads: CASSLWGRGGQPQHF. CDR3 bases: TGTGCCAGCAGCTTGTGGGGGAGGGGGGGCCAGCCCCAGCATTTT.